The next 11 T cell receptor beta chains were all read from a single sample in a study of cytomegalovirus exposure and HLA in healthy donors. The PCR contained 60 Vbeta and 13 Jbeta primers. Sequenced by immunoSEQ multiplex PCR; TCRdb stores in-frame clones only, minus some. This sample contains 150,000 to 200,000 clones. The sample consisted of PBMCs. The receptors shown here come from a woman aged 18-29 years in good health and CMV-seropositive.

J is TRBJ1-5 and V is TRBV21-1; the table's D call of TRBD1 was not tested on the DNA. TRBV21-1 is reported as a pseudogene. This CDR3 is 14 amino acids long. Here the CDR3 DNA reads TGTGCCAGCAGCAAGGGACACAGCAATCAGCCCCAGCATTTT. Residues: CASSKGHSNQPQHF.

The J gene is TRBJ1-3, the V gene TRBV5-1; D not certain. V was cut by 4 bases and J by 0 bases, with 5 bases left in between. CDR1 and CDR2 from the germline V gene are SGHRS and YFSETQ. The CDR3 extends over 13 amino acids. The CDR3 nucleotides are TGCGCCAGCAGCGCGGGCTCTGGAAACACCATATATTTT. Residues: CASSAGSGNTIYF.

The chain combines TRBV7-7 with TRBJ2-5; TRBD1 matches at 7 bases. This CDR3 is built from 14 residues. J was trimmed by 2 bases and V by 1 base; bases with no gene match: 1. Per germline, CDR1 SSHAT and CDR2 FNYEAQ (reference sequence). DNA of the CDR3: TGTGCCAGCAGCTTAGACAGGGGACAAGAGACCCAGTACTTC. Protein sequence: CASSLDRGQETQYF.

The J gene is TRBJ2-3, the V gene TRBV19, with 7 nucleotides matching TRBD2. This CDR3 is built from 19 residues. CDR1 and CDR2 (germline): LNHDA, SQIVND (reference sequence). V was pared by 3 bases and J by 10 bases, with 25 bases of the junction left unmatched. CDR3 loop: CASSIVSRAGEPGHIAQYF. CDR3 sequence (DNA): TGTGCCAGTAGTATCGTCAGCCGGGCGGGAGAGCCAGGCCACATTGCGCAGTATTTT.

The J gene is TRBJ2-1, the V gene TRBV7-2, with a weak D call TRBD1 (6 bases). CDR1 SGHTA and CDR2 FQGNSA come from the germline V gene. CDR3 length equals 14 residues. Deletions cut 4 bases from V and 5 bases from J, with 12 bases between. In nucleotides, the CDR3 is TGTGCCAGCAGCTCCAGGACAGTAGACAATGAGCAGTTCTTC. As protein: CASSSRTVDNEQFF.

The rearrangement uses TRBV5-1 and TRBJ1-2; a weak D match, TRBD1 (6 bases). Germline V gives CDR1 SGHRS, CDR2 YFSETQ. Trimming stripped 0 bases from V and 4 bases from J, with 16 bases between. The CDR3 contains 16 residues. The DNA for the CDR3 is TGCGCCAGCAGCTTGGGGTCAGGGGACCCTCTCTATGGCTACACCTTC. Protein sequence: CASSLGSGDPLYGYTF. Filled out from reference TRBV5-1 and TRBJ1-2, the complete variable domain reads KAGVTQTPRYLIKTRGQQVTLSCSPISGHRSVSWYQQTPGQGLQFLFEYFSETQRNKGNFPGRFSGRQFSNSRSEMNVSTLELGDSALYLCASSLGSGDPLYGYTFGSGTRLTVV.

The chain recombines TRBV5-1 with TRBJ2-7; D is perhaps TRBD1 (5 bases). The V end was cut by 3 bases, the J end by 3 bases, with 7 bases between. Germline CDR1 SGHRS, CDR2 YFSETQ. The CDR3 has 12 amino acids. As DNA, the CDR3 is TGCGCCAGCAGCTCGACAGACTACGAGCAGTACTTC. Its protein product is CASSSTDYEQYF.

V is TRBV15 and J is TRBJ1-2; possible D gene TRBD1, 5 bases. V was cut by 2 bases and J by 4 bases, with 11 bases left in between. The CDR3 covers 14 residues. Per germline, CDR1 LNHNV and CDR2 YYDKDF (reference sequence). CDR3 bases: TGTGCCACCAGCAGACCCAGGGAGGTCTATGGCTACACCTTC. It codes for CATSRPREVYGYTF.

The genes are TRBV5-4 and TRBJ1-2; D gene unclear. The CDR3 spans 13 residues. CDR1 and CDR2 (germline): SGHNT, YYREEE (reference sequence). V lost 1 base, J lost 4 bases, and 8 bases lay in between. In DNA form, the CDR3 reads TGTGCCAGCAGCTTGTCGGGTCCCTATGGCTACACCTTC. As protein: CASSLSGPYGYTF.

Comment on this clone: Other DNA sequences from this sample encode an identical CDR3 as well. The gene calls are TRBV6-1 and TRBJ2-6, with a tentative D call TRBD1 (6 bases). The CDR3 spans 15 residues. The ends were cut back, 3 bases at V and 0 bases at J, with 6 bases in the middle. From germline, CDR1 is MNHNS and CDR2 SASEGT. This CDR3 reads CASSDRGSGANVLTF. In nucleotides, the CDR3 is TGTGCCAGCAGTGACAGGGGCTCTGGGGCCAACGTCCTGACTTTC.

This rearrangement joins TRBV2 to TRBJ1-1, with D possibly being TRBD1 (5 bases). Germline V gene data show CDR1 as SNHLY and CDR2 as FYNNEI. Deletions cut 4 bases from V and 12 bases from J, with 12 bases between. The CDR3 sequence is 11 residues long. CDR3 DNA sequence: TGTGCCAGCAGTGTTTCGGGGGTCCCTTTCTTT. Translated: CASSVSGVPFF. Using reference TRBV2 and TRBJ1-1 for the parts outside the CDR3, the full variable domain is EPEVTQTPSHQVTQMGQEVILRCVPISNHLYFYWYRQILGQKVEFLVSFYNNEISEKSEIFDDQFSVERPDGSNFTLKIRSTKLEDSAMYFCASSVSGVPFFGQGTRLTVV.